The next 19 T cell receptor beta chains were all read from a single sample in a study of T cells after yellow fever vaccination. TCRdb fed the 5' RACE reads into MiXCR, producing one record per CDR3 protein. This repertoire shows about 340,000 distinct CDR3 sequences, 8.7% found once; its top ten account for roughly 17%. The sequencing used PBMCs, collected on the day of the first yellow fever vaccination. Receptor source: a man younger than 30 who received the YFV17D yellow fever vaccine.

This clonotype has a handful of counts. V and J are TRBV4-2 and TRBJ1-6; 9 bases agree with TRBD1. The trim removed 1 base at V and 10 bases at J, leaving 8 bases unmatched. This CDR3 spans 16 amino acids. Germline values: CDR1 LGHNA, CDR2 YNFKEQ. The CDR3 sequence: CASSQVQITGGSPLHF. The CDR3 bases are TGTGCCAGCAGCCAAGTTCAGATCACAGGGGGCTCACCCCTCCACTTT.

J is TRBJ1-2 and V is TRBV25-1; D might be TRBD1 (6 bases). Trimming removed 4 bases from V and 1 base from J, with 19 bases in between. The CDR3 is made up of 17 amino acids. Germline values: CDR1 MGHDK, CDR2 SYGVNS. The CDR3 DNA sequence: TGTGCCAGCAGTGGCCCAGGGGCGTCGGGGTTTAACTATGGCTACACCTTC. It translates to CASSGPGASGFNYGYTF.

The V call is TRBV4-1, the J call TRBJ2-5, with 9 bases aligning to TRBD1. Trimming cost V 5 bases and J 5 bases; bases outside gene matches: 9. CDR1 and CDR2 from the germline V gene are MGHRA and YSYEKL. This CDR3 has 15 amino acids. DNA of the CDR3: TGCGCCAGCAGCAACCCGGACAGGGGCGCGGAGACCCAGTACTTC. Translating gives CASSNPDRGAETQYF.

The rearrangement joins TRBV29-1 to TRBJ2-7; TRBD2 matches at 8 bases. Germline V gives CDR1 SQVTM, CDR2 ANQGSEA. The CDR3 runs to 15 residues. Trimming removed 2 bases from V and 1 base from J; junction bases left unmatched: 7. DNA for the CDR3: TGCAGCGTTGAAAGGGGGACTAGAGAGTCCTACGAGCAGTACTTC. Translating gives CSVERGTRESYEQYF.

This clonotype was seen ten or more times. The V gene is TRBV7-9, the J gene TRBJ2-5, with 12 bases that match TRBD2. The J segment lost 1 base and the V segment lost 1 base, leaving 4 bases of the junction unmatched. The CDR3 totals 17 residues. Germline CDR1 SEHNR, CDR2 FQNEAQ (reference sequence). The CDR3 nucleotides are TGTGCCAGCAGCTTAGTTGGGGGACTAGCGGGCCAAGAGACCCAGTACTTC. As protein: CASSLVGGLAGQETQYF. Based on the CDR3 plus reference TRBV7-9 and TRBJ2-5, the full variable domain is DTGVSQNPRHKITKRGQNVTFRCDPISEHNRLYWYRQTLGQGPEFLTYFQNEAQLEKSRLLSDRFSAERPKGSFSTLEIQRTEQGDSAMYLCASSLVGGLAGQETQYFGPGTRLLVL.

This clonotype was recorded a few times. The CDR3 reads CARALYEQYF. DNA for the CDR3: TGTGCCAGGGCCCTCTACGAGCAGTACTTC. The V and J genes are TRBV27 and TRBJ2-7; no clear D gene. This CDR3 has 10 amino acids. Trimming removed 9 bases at V and 3 bases at J, with 6 bases between. Germline assignment: CDR1 MNHEY and CDR2 SMNVEV (reference sequence).

This clonotype was observed a handful of times. The gene calls are TRBV21-1 and TRBJ2-1; the DNA was not used to check the table's D call, TRBD2. TRBV21-1 is termed a pseudogene. CDR3 length: 17 residues. The CDR3 loop reads CASSGTLQGKGHNEQFF. CDR3 nucleotide sequence: TGTGCCAGCAGCGGGACCCTCCAGGGTAAGGGGCACAATGAGCAGTTCTTC.

The J gene is TRBJ1-5, the V gene TRBV4-2; TRBD1 agrees at 9 bases. CDR3 length: 15 residues. Germline CDR1 and CDR2: LGHNA and YNFKEQ. V dropped 5 bases and J dropped 3; count of bases not matched to a gene: 5. CDR3 amino acids: CASSVRDRDNQPQHF. CDR3 nucleotide sequence: TGTGCCAGCAGCGTCCGGGACAGGGACAATCAGCCCCAGCATTTT.

This clonotype was observed at least ten times. The chain recombines TRBV7-9 with TRBJ2-6, with D tentatively TRBD1 (6 bases). The V end lost 5 bases, the J end lost 4 bases, and 12 bases lay between the germline ends. The CDR3 has 15 residues. The germline V gene encodes CDR1 SEHNR and CDR2 FQNEAQ (reference sequence). CDR3 in amino acids: CASSKQGGGANVLTF. Here the CDR3 DNA reads TGTGCCAGCAGCAAACAGGGCGGGGGGGCCAACGTCCTGACTTTC. Supplemented by reference TRBV7-9 and TRBJ2-6, the full variable domain reads DTGVSQNPRHKITKRGQNVTFRCDPISEHNRLYWYRQTLGQGPEFLTYFQNEAQLEKSRLLSDRFSAERPKGSFSTLEIQRTEQGDSAMYLCASSKQGGGANVLTFGAGSRLTVL.

This clonotype was recorded many times. The chain has TRBV2 and TRBJ2-1; 16 bases are a match to TRBD2. The CDR3 extends over 14 amino acids. The germline CDR1 and CDR2 sequences are SNHLY and FYNNEI. J lost 7 bases, V lost 8 bases, and 2 bases had no gene match. The CDR3 here is CASGGLAGGNEQFF. In DNA, the CDR3 is TGTGCCAGCGGGGGACTAGCGGGGGGGAATGAGCAGTTCTTC.

This clonotype has ten or more counts. The chain carries TRBV25-1 and TRBJ2-3; TRBD2 matches 10 bases. V was clipped by 1 base and J by 2 bases; unmatched bases: 6. Germline lookup yields CDR1 MGHDK and CDR2 SYGVNS. There are 17 residues in the CDR3. The CDR3 protein is CASSESLAGEDTDTQYF. As DNA, the CDR3 is TGTGCCAGCAGTGAATCTCTAGCGGGGGAAGACACAGATACGCAGTATTTT. Full variable domain (remainder filled in from reference TRBV25-1 and TRBJ2-3): EADIYQTPRYLVIGTGKKITLECSQTMGHDKMYWYQQDPGMELHLIHYSYGVNSTEKGDLSSESTVSRIRTEHFPLTLESARPSHTSQYLCASSESLAGEDTDTQYFGPGTRLTVL.

This clonotype was picked up many times. This chain links TRBV5-1 with TRBJ1-3; D unclear. Trimming removed 0 bases from V and 2 bases from J, with 9 bases in between. The CDR3 consists of 15 residues. Germline V gives CDR1 SGHRS, CDR2 YFSETQ. Written as DNA, the CDR3 is TGCGCCAGCAGCTTGGAGGGCTTGGCTGGAAACACCATATATTTT. Residues: CASSLEGLAGNTIYF.

The genes are TRBV12-3 or TRBV12-4 and TRBJ2-1, with D unresolved. V gave up 7 bases and J gave up 9 bases, with 16 bases separating them. This CDR3 is 13 amino acids long. This CDR3 is CASMVGTTGEQFF. The CDR3 DNA is TGTGCCAGCATGGTTGGTACCACCGGTGAGCAGTTCTTC.

This clonotype appeared a few times. The genes are TRBV4-1 and TRBJ2-7, with a weak D call TRBD1 (6 bases). Deletions cut 1 base from V and 4 bases from J, with 17 bases between. CDR1 and CDR2 (germline): MGHRA, YSYEKL. The CDR3 sequence is 16 residues long. The CDR3 DNA sequence: TGCGCCAGCAGCCAAGGCGGACAGCCCAATGCTTACGAGCAGTACTTC. It is translated as CASSQGGQPNAYEQYF.

This clonotype appeared a few times. V gene TRBV5-1 combines with J gene TRBJ2-1, with D perhaps being TRBD1 or TRBD2 (6 bases each). The length of the CDR3 is 14 residues. From germline, CDR1 is SGHRS and CDR2 YFSETQ. The V end lost 2 bases, the J end lost 4 bases, and 10 bases lay between the germline ends. The CDR3 DNA sequence: TGCGCCAGCAGCTTTACAGGGACTTACAATGAGCAGTTCTTC. Translating gives CASSFTGTYNEQFF. The full variable domain, rest sourced from reference TRBV5-1 and TRBJ2-1, is KAGVTQTPRYLIKTRGQQVTLSCSPISGHRSVSWYQQTPGQGLQFLFEYFSETQRNKGNFPGRFSGRQFSNSRSEMNVSTLELGDSALYLCASSFTGTYNEQFFGPGTRLTVL.

This clonotype occurred a few times. V gene TRBV27 combines with J gene TRBJ1-6; tentatively, D is TRBD1 (6 bases). This CDR3 has 14 residues. With 9 bases removed from V and 7 bases from J, the gap between germline ends came to 16 bases. Per germline, CDR1 MNHEY and CDR2 SMNVEV (reference sequence). The chain's CDR3 is CASTQGLGNSPLHF. The CDR3 nucleotides are TGTGCCAGTACCCAGGGGCTTGGCAATTCACCCCTCCACTTT.

This clonotype was detected a few times. The chain uses TRBV15 and TRBJ2-3; 12 bases align to TRBD1. The ends lost 0 bases at V and 1 base at J; junction bases unmatched: 2. The CDR3 is 17 amino acids. Germline V gene sequence: CDR1 LNHNV, CDR2 YYDKDF (reference sequence). For the CDR3, the DNA is TGTGCCACCAGCAGAGATCGGGACAGGGGGCGCACAGATACGCAGTATTTT. This gives the protein CATSRDRDRGRTDTQYF.

The chain uses TRBV7-3 and TRBJ2-4; 8 bases are a match to TRBD1. This CDR3 contains 14 residues. In germline, CDR1 is SGHTA, CDR2 FQGTGA. The ends lost 5 bases at V and 5 bases at J; junction bases unmatched: 5. CDR3: CASSTTGEENIQYF. The CDR3, as DNA: TGTGCCAGCAGCACGACAGGGGAGGAAAACATTCAGTACTTC.

This clonotype came up many times. This chain joins TRBV29-1 and TRBJ2-5; 9 nucleotides align to TRBD1. The CDR3 length is 12 residues. The J segment lost 5 bases and the V segment lost 6 bases, leaving 4 bases of the junction unmatched. Germline CDR1 is SQVTM and CDR2 is ANQGSEA. CDR3 bases: TGCAGCGTCTGGACAGGGGCTGAGACCCAGTACTTC. Protein product: CSVWTGAETQYF.